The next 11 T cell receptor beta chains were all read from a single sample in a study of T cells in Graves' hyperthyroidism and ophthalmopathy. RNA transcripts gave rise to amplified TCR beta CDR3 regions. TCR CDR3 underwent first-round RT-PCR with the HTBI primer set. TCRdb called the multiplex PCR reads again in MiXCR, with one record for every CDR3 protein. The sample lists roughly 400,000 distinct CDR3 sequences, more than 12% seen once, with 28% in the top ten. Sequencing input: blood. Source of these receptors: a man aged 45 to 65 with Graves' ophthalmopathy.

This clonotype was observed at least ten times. This chain's CDR3 is CASSPGTSNEQFF. As DNA, the CDR3 is TGTGCCAGCAGCCCCGGGACTAGCAATGAGCAGTTCTTC. The V and J genes are TRBV5-8 and TRBJ2-1, with 8 bases identical to TRBD2. The CDR3 extends over 13 amino acids. The germline V gene encodes CDR1 SGHTS and CDR2 YDEGEE. V lost 4 bases and J lost 6; bases outside the gene matches: 3.

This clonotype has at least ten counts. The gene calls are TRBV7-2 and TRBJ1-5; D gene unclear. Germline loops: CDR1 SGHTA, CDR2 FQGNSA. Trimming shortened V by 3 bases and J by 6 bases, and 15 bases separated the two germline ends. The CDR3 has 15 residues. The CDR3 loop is CASSFAGGDGQPQHF. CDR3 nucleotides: TGTGCCAGCAGCTTTGCCGGCGGGGATGGTCAGCCCCAGCATTTT. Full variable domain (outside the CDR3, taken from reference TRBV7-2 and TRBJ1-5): GAGVSQSPSNKVTEKGKDVELRCDPISGHTALYWYRQSLGQGLEFLIYFQGNSAPDKSGLPSDRFSAERTGGSVSTLTIQRTQQEDSAVYLCASSFAGGDGQPQHFGDGTRLSIL.

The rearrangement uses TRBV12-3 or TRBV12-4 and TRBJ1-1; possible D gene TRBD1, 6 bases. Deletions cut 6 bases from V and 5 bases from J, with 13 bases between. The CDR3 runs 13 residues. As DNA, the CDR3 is TGTGCCAGCAGACCCACAGGGAAAACTGAAGCTTTCTTT. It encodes CASRPTGKTEAFF.

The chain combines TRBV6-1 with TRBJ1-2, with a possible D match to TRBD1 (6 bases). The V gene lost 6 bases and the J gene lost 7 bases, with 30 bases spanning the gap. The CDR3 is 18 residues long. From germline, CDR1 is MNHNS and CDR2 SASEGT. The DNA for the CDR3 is TGTGCCAGCAGGCCCCCGGGACGGACCTTAGGTGTCAGGGGTGGCTACACCTTC. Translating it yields CASRPPGRTLGVRGGYTF.

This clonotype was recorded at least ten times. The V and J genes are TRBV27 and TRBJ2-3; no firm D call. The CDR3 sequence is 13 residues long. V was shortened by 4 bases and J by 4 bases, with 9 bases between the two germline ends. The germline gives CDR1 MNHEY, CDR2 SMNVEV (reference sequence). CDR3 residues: CASSSRLSDTQYF. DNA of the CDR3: TGTGCCAGCAGTTCCAGACTCTCAGATACGCAGTATTTT.

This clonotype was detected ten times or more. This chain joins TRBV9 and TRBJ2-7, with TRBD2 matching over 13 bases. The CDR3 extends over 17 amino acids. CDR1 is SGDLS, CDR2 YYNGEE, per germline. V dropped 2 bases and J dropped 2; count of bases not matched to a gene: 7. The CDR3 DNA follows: TGTGCCAGCAGCGTCGGACTAGCGGGAGCCCTGGCCTACGAGCAGTACTTC. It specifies CASSVGLAGALAYEQYF.

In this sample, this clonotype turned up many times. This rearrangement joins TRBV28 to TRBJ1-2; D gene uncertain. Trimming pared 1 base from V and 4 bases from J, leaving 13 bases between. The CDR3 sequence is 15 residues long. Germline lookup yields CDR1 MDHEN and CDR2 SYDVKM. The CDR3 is CASSLLSRQSYGYTF. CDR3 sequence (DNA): TGTGCCAGCAGTTTATTAAGTCGGCAGAGCTATGGCTACACCTTC.

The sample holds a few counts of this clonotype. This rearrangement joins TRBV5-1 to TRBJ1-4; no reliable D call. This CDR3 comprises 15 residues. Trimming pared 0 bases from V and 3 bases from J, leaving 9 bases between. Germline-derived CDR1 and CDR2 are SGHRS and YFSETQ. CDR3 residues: CASSLEALANEKLFF. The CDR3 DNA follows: TGCGCCAGCAGCTTGGAGGCGTTGGCTAATGAAAAACTGTTTTTT.

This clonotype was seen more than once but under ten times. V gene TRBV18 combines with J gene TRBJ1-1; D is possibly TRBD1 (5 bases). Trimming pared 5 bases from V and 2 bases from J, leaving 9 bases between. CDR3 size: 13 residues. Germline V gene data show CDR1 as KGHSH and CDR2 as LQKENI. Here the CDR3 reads CASSKDSNTEAFF. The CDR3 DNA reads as TGTGCCAGCTCAAAAGACAGTAACACTGAAGCTTTCTTT.

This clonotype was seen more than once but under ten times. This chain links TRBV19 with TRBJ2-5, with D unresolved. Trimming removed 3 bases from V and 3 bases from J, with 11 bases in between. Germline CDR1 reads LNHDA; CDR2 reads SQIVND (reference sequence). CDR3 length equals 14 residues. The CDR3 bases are TGTGCCAGTAGTATTTTGCCTCGGGAAGAGACCCAGTACTTC. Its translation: CASSILPREETQYF.

CDR3 DNA sequence: TGTGCCAGCAGCTTAGGCGGGGTAGAAAATCAGCCCCAGCATTTT. It encodes CASSLGGVENQPQHF. The chain joins TRBV7-6 to TRBJ1-5, with D unclear. Germline-derived CDR1 and CDR2 are SGHVS and FNYEAQ. The length of the CDR3 is 15 residues. Trimming pared 1 base from V and 4 bases from J, leaving 11 bases between. The full variable domain, rest sourced from reference TRBV7-6 and TRBJ1-5, is GAGVSQSPRYKVTKRGQDVALRCDPISGHVSLYWYRQALGQGPEFLTYFNYEAQQDKSGLPNDRFSAERPEGSISTLTIQRTEQRDSAMYRCASSLGGVENQPQHFGDGTRLSIL.